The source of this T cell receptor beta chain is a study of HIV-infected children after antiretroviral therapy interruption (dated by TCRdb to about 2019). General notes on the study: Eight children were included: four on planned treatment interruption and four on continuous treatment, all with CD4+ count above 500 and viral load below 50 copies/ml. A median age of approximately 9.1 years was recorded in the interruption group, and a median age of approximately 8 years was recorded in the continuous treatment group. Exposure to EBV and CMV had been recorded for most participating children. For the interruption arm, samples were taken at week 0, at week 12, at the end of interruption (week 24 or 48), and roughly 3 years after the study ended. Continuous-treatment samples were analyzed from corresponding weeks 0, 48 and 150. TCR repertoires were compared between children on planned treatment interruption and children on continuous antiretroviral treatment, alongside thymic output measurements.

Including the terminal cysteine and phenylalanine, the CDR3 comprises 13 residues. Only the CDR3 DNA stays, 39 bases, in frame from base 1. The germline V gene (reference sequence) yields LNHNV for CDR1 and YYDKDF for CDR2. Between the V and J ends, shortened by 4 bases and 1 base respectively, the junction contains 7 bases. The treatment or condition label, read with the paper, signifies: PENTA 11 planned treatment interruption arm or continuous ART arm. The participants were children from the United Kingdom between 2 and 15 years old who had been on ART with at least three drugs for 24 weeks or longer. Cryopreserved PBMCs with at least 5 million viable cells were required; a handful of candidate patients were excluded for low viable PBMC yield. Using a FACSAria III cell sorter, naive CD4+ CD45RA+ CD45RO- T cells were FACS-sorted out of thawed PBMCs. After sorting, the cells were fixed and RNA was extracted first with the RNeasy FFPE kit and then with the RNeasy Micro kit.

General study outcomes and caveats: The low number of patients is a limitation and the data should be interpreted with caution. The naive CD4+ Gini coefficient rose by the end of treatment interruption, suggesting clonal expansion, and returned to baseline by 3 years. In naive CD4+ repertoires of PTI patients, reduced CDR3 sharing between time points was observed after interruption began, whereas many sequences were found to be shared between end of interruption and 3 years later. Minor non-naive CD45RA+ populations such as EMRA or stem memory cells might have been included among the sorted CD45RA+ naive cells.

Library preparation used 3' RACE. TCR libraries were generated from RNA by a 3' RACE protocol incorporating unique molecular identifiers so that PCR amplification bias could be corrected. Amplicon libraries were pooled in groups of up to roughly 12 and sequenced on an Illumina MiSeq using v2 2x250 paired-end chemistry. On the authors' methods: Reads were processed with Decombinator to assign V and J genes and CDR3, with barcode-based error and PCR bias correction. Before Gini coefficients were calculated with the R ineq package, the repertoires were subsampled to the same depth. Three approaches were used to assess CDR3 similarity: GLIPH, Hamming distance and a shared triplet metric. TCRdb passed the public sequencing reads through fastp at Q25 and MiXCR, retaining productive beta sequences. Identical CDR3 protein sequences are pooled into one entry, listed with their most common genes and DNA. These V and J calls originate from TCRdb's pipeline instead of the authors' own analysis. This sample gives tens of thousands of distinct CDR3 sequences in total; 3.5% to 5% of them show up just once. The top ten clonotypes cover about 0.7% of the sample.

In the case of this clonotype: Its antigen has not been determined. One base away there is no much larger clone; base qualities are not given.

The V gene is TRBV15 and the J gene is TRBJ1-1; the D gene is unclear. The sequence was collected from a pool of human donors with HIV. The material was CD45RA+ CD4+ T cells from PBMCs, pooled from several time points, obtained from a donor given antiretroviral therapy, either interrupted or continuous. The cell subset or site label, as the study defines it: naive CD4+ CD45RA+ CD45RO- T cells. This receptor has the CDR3 CATSKEKNTEAFF. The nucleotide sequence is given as TGTGCCACCAGCAAGGAGAAGAACACTGAAGCTTTCTTT.